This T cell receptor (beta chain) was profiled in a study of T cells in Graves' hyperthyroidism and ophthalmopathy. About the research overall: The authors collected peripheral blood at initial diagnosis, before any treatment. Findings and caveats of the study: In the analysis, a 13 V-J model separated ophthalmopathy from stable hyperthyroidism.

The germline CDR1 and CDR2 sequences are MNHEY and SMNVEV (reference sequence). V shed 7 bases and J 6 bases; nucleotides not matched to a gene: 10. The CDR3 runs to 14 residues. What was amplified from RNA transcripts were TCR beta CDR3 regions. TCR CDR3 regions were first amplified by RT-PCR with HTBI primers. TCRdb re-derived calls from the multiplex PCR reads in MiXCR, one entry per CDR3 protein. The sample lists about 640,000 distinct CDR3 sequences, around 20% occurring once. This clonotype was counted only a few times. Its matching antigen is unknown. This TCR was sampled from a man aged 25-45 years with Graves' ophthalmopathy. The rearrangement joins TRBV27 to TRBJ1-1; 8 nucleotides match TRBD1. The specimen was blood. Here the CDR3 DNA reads TGTGCCAGCACCTCCAGGCAGGGGGCATCTGAAGCTTTCTTT. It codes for CASTSRQGASEAFF.